A selection of T cell receptor beta chains follows, all from one sample in a study of blood T cell repertoires in COVID-19. Data came from immunoSEQ multiplex PCR; TCRdb stores just in-frame clones and leaves some out. The sample records about 250,000 clones, roughly 87% being singletons. Sequencing was done on a sample of peripheral blood. The receptors originated from a young man with active or convalescent COVID-19. Each CDR3 is given with its conserved first and last residue. D genes are given only for firm matches. Some rows mark clone size as missing; the rest say once, few, many or name a class of expanded clone.

D: NA
V: TRBV28
size: NA
J: TRBJ2-7
length: 23
DNA: TGTGCCAGCAGGGGAATACGTCCCGGGACATTCCAGATGACTGGCAAAGCAACCTACGAGCAGTACTTC
CDR3: CASRGIRPGTFQMTGKATYEQYF

D: TRBD1
V: TRBV6-2/TRBV6-3
size: few
J: TRBJ1-5
length: 13
DNA: TGTGCCAGCAGTCAGCGACAGGGATGGCCCCAGCATTTT
CDR3: CASSQRQGWPQHF

D: NA
V: TRBV11-3
size: NA
J: TRBJ2-1
length: 13
DNA: TGTGCCAGCAGCTTTCCTGGCGGAACTGAGCAGTTCTTC
CDR3: CASSFPGGTEQFF

D: NA
V: TRBV6-5
size: NA
J: TRBJ2-7
length: 14
DNA: TGTGCCAGCAGTTACTTCAGGGGCCCCTACGAGCAGTACTTC
CDR3: CASSYFRGPYEQYF

D: NA
V: TRBV18
size: NA
J: TRBJ2-2
length: 14
DNA: TGTGCCAGCTCACTCCAGGGTAACACCGGGGAGCTGTTTTTT
CDR3: CASSLQGNTGELFF

D: NA
V: TRBV25-1
size: NA
J: TRBJ1-5
length: 15
DNA: TGTGCCAGCACCGCCCCCGGGGGGGACAATCAGCCCCAGCATTTT
CDR3: CASTAPGGDNQPQHF

D: TRBD1
V: TRBV19
size: NA
J: TRBJ1-2
length: 15
DNA: TGTGCCAGTAGTATAGGCCACAGGGGGAACTATGGCTACACCTTC
CDR3: CASSIGHRGNYGYTF

D: NA
V: TRBV6-6
size: NA
J: TRBJ1-2
length: 15
DNA: TGTGCCAGCAGTTACTCTTCGGGTCTTGCGGGAGGCTACACCTTC
CDR3: CASSYSSGLAGGYTF

D: NA
V: TRBV2
size: NA
J: TRBJ1-1
length: 13
DNA: TGTGCCAGCAGTGAAGGGGCAGGGACTGAAGCTTTCTTT
CDR3: CASSEGAGTEAFF

D: TRBD1
V: TRBV28
size: NA
J: TRBJ1-1
length: 16
DNA: TGTGCCAGCAGCATCCCAGGGGGCTTCCAGGGGACTGAAGCTTTCTTT
CDR3: CASSIPGGFQGTEAFF

D: NA
V: TRBV7-2
size: NA
J: TRBJ2-1
length: 11
DNA: TGTGCCAGCAGCTCAACGGGTGAGCAGTTCTTC
CDR3: CASSSTGEQFF

D: TRBD1
V: TRBV6-5
size: NA
J: TRBJ1-5
length: 15
DNA: TGTGCCAGCAGTTCTCGCCGGGACAGGGATCAGCCCCAGCATTTT
CDR3: CASSSRRDRDQPQHF

D: NA
V: TRBV13
size: NA
J: TRBJ1-1
length: 16
DNA: TGTGCCAGCAGCTTAGGACGGGTTGTTTTGAACACTGAAGCTTTCTTT
CDR3: CASSLGRVVLNTEAFF

D: TRBD1
V: TRBV18
size: NA
J: TRBJ1-2
length: 15
DNA: TGTGCCAGCTCACCGTCACCGGAGGGGGCAGTTGGCTACACCTTC
CDR3: CASSPSPEGAVGYTF

D: TRBD2
V: TRBV27
size: NA
J: TRBJ2-3
length: 17
DNA: TGTGCCAGCAGTCCTTGGGGACTAGCGGGAGTCACAGATACGCAGTATTTT
CDR3: CASSPWGLAGVTDTQYF

D: TRBD2
V: TRBV19
size: NA
J: TRBJ2-3
length: 16
DNA: TGTGCCAGTAAGAGAGTTTTAGCGGGAGCCGGGGGTACGCAGTATTTT
CDR3: CASKRVLAGAGGTQYF

D: TRBD1
V: TRBV19
size: once
J: TRBJ1-2
length: 13
DNA: TGTGCCAGCCGACAGGGGATTAACTATGGCTACACCTTC
CDR3: CASRQGINYGYTF

D: NA
V: TRBV5-6
size: NA
J: TRBJ1-4
length: 15
DNA: TGTGCCAGCAGCTTACAGCCTTCGTTTAATGAAAAACTGTTTTTT
CDR3: CASSLQPSFNEKLFF

D: TRBD1
V: TRBV15
size: once
J: TRBJ1-2
length: 16
DNA: TGTGCCACCAGCAGAGATGGGACAGGGGGAACCTATGGCTACACCTTC
CDR3: CATSRDGTGGTYGYTF

D: NA
V: TRBV6-4
size: NA
J: TRBJ2-3
length: 18
DNA: TGTGCCAGCAGTGACTCCCTAAACCTAGAATTGCCAACAGATACGCAGTATTTT
CDR3: CASSDSLNLELPTDTQYF

D: NA
V: TRBV20-1
size: NA
J: TRBJ1-4
length: 11
DNA: TGCAGTGCCAGAATCGGTGAAAAACTGTTTTTT
CDR3: CSARIGEKLFF

D: TRBD2
V: TRBV28
size: once
J: TRBJ2-2
length: 15
DNA: TGTGCCAGCAGGTTACTAGCGGAAGGGGCCGGGGAGCTGTTTTTT
CDR3: CASRLLAEGAGELFF

D: NA
V: TRBV28
size: NA
J: TRBJ1-3
length: 15
DNA: TGTGCCAGCAGTCCCTTCGCGGGGTCTGGAAACACCATATATTTT
CDR3: CASSPFAGSGNTIYF

D: NA
V: TRBV12-3/TRBV12-4
size: NA
J: TRBJ1-2
length: 12
DNA: TGTGCCAGCAGTTTACGGACTTTCGAGCGGAACTTC
CDR3: CASSLRTFERNF

D: TRBD1
V: TRBV18
size: NA
J: TRBJ1-2
length: 14
DNA: TGTGCCAGCTCACCACTTGAGGTGACAGGGGGTTACACCTTC
CDR3: CASSPLEVTGGYTF

D: TRBD2
V: TRBV9
size: few
J: TRBJ2-7
length: 18
DNA: TGTGCCAGCAGCCCCATGACTAGCGGCTACTCGAGCTCCTACGAGCAGTACTTC
CDR3: CASSPMTSGYSSSYEQYF

D: TRBD2
V: TRBV5-8
size: NA
J: TRBJ2-2
length: 15
DNA: TGTGCCAGCAGCATCCTAGCGGTCGGCACCGGGGAGCTGTTTTTT
CDR3: CASSILAVGTGELFF

D: TRBD2
V: TRBV7-6
size: NA
J: TRBJ2-5
length: 16
DNA: TGTGCCAGCAGCTTACGGGGCCTAGCGGGAGGCGAGACCCAGTACTTC
CDR3: CASSLRGLAGGETQYF

D: NA
V: TRBV27
size: NA
J: TRBJ2-3
length: 12
DNA: TGTGCCAGCAGTTGGGGGGCAGATACGCAGTATTTT
CDR3: CASSWGADTQYF

D: TRBD2
V: TRBV6-5
size: NA
J: TRBJ2-1
length: 15
DNA: TGTGCCAGCAGTTGGACTAGCGGGAGGTTCGGTGAGCAGTTCTTC
CDR3: CASSWTSGRFGEQFF

D: NA
V: TRBV25-1
size: few
J: TRBJ1-4
length: 12
DNA: TGTGCCAGCAGTGAAAATGCCAGGCGACTGTTTTTT
CDR3: CASSENARRLFF

D: TRBD1
V: TRBV11-3
size: NA
J: TRBJ2-5
length: 16
DNA: TGTGCCAGCAGCTTAAATACAGGGGGCGGTTTGGAGACCCAGTACTTC
CDR3: CASSLNTGGGLETQYF

D: NA
V: TRBV5-1
size: NA
J: TRBJ2-3
length: 15
DNA: TGCGCCAGCAGCTTGGTGGGGGGGCCAGGGGATACGCAGTATTTT
CDR3: CASSLVGGPGDTQYF

D: NA
V: TRBV7-2
size: NA
J: TRBJ2-5
length: 12
DNA: TGTGCCAGCAGGACTAACGGGGAGACCCAGTACTTC
CDR3: CASRTNGETQYF

D: TRBD1
V: TRBV5-8
size: NA
J: TRBJ1-3
length: 16
DNA: TGTGCCAGCAGTTTCCCCGGGACAGGGGTCAAAAACACCATATATTTT
CDR3: CASSFPGTGVKNTIYF

D: NA
V: TRBV7-9
size: NA
J: TRBJ1-5
length: 16
DNA: TGTGCCAGCAGCGACACCGCCGGAGATGGGAGTCAGCCCCAGCATTTT
CDR3: CASSDTAGDGSQPQHF

D: NA
V: TRBV30
size: NA
J: TRBJ1-1
length: 13
DNA: TGTGCCTGGAGTAGCCAGGGGAACACTGAAGCTTTCTTT
CDR3: CAWSSQGNTEAFF

D: TRBD1
V: TRBV7-3
size: NA
J: TRBJ1-6
length: 15
DNA: TGTGCCAGCAGCTCGACCCCGGACAGGAGTTCACCCCTCCACTTT
CDR3: CASSSTPDRSSPLHF

D: NA
V: TRBV5-6
size: NA
J: TRBJ1-4
length: 15
DNA: TGTGCCAGCAGCTTGGGAGGGAGGACTAATGAAAAACTGTTTTTT
CDR3: CASSLGGRTNEKLFF

D: TRBD1
V: TRBV5-8
size: NA
J: TRBJ2-7
length: 15
DNA: TGTGCCAGCAGCTTGGATGGCAGGGGGCCCTACGAGCAGTACTTC
CDR3: CASSLDGRGPYEQYF

D: TRBD1
V: TRBV7-6
size: NA
J: TRBJ1-1
length: 15
DNA: TGTGCCAGCAGCCCAGGCCGGGACAGATTCACTGAAGCTTTCTTT
CDR3: CASSPGRDRFTEAFF

D: NA
V: TRBV12-3/TRBV12-4
size: NA
J: TRBJ2-5
length: 13
DNA: TGTGCCAGCAGTTTTACGGGGCAAGAGACCCAGTACTTC
CDR3: CASSFTGQETQYF

D: NA
V: TRBV19
size: once
J: TRBJ2-1
length: 16
DNA: TGTGCCAGTAGGCCCGGGAACCCGAGCCCCCACAATGAGCAGTTCTTC
CDR3: CASRPGNPSPHNEQFF

D: NA
V: TRBV2
size: NA
J: TRBJ1-2
length: 15
DNA: TGTGCCAGCACCATGGGACAAGATTTTAACTATGGCTACACCTTC
CDR3: CASTMGQDFNYGYTF

D: TRBD1
V: TRBV3-1/TRBV3-2
size: NA
J: TRBJ2-3
length: 16
DNA: TGTGCCAGCAGCGAGACAGGGTTTGCTGGGACAGATACGCAGTATTTT
CDR3: CASSETGFAGTDTQYF

D: NA
V: TRBV9
size: NA
J: TRBJ2-7
length: 16
DNA: TGTGCCAGCAGCGAGGGTGGGGGGTGGCCCAGGCCCGAGCAGTACTTC
CDR3: CASSEGGGWPRPEQYF

D: NA
V: TRBV10-3
size: few
J: TRBJ2-7
length: 14
DNA: TGTGCCATCAGTTACGACTCGGGCGGGCCCGAGCAGTACTTC
CDR3: CAISYDSGGPEQYF

D: NA
V: TRBV7-2
size: NA
J: TRBJ1-6
length: 15
DNA: TGTGCCAGCAGCCCCTTAGTGACATCTAATCCTACCCTCCACTTT
CDR3: CASSPLVTSNPTLHF

D: NA
V: TRBV11-2
size: NA
J: TRBJ2-5
length: 13
DNA: TGTGCCAGCAGCTTAGAGCGGCAAGAGACCCAGTACTTC
CDR3: CASSLERQETQYF

D: NA
V: TRBV5-6
size: NA
J: TRBJ1-2
length: 12
DNA: TGTGCCAGCAGCTCGCCAGGGTTTAGCTACACCTTC
CDR3: CASSSPGFSYTF

D: NA
V: TRBV9
size: NA
J: TRBJ1-3
length: 14
DNA: TGTGCCAGCAGCGTAGGAGGGTATGGAAACACCATATATTTT
CDR3: CASSVGGYGNTIYF

D: NA
V: TRBV5-1
size: NA
J: TRBJ2-3
length: 18
DNA: TGCGCCAGCAGCTTGCCCAGGGATACGACAGGCCCCACAGATACGCAGTATTTT
CDR3: CASSLPRDTTGPTDTQYF

D: NA
V: TRBV12-3/TRBV12-4
size: NA
J: TRBJ2-3
length: 12
DNA: TGTGCCAGCAGCGCCAGGGGAGATACGCAGTATTTT
CDR3: CASSARGDTQYF

D: NA
V: TRBV19
size: NA
J: TRBJ1-2
length: 15
DNA: TGTGCCAGTAGTATAACAAGGGGGACCAACTATGGCTACACCTTC
CDR3: CASSITRGTNYGYTF

D: NA
V: TRBV21-1
size: NA
J: TRBJ2-1
length: 14
DNA: TGTGCCTCCCCCGGGAGGGACAGAAACAATGAGCAGTTCTTC
CDR3: CASPGRDRNNEQFF

D: NA
V: TRBV7-2
size: NA
J: TRBJ1-1
length: 14
DNA: TGTGCCAGCAGCTCGCGGACAAGTCGGACTGAAGCTTTCTTT
CDR3: CASSSRTSRTEAFF